One sample yielded the 27 T cell receptor beta chains listed below, sequenced in a study of control samples from healthy donors and cancer patients (dated by TCRdb to 2018 to 2020). The library was prepared using the immunoSEQ multiplex PCR assay. The table comes from immuneACCESS by way of TCRdb, which keeps in-frame sequences with V and J called. Part of the clones is missing from these tables; in studies checked, under half for an unresolved V gene and the rest for unknown reasons. Across this sample there are about 110,000 clones, with 85% to 90% seen only once. The ten largest clonotypes hold 3.5% to 4.5% of the sample. Sequenced sample: PBMCs. The source is a woman aged 55-70 years with lung cancer.

The rearrangement links TRBV7-2 to TRBJ2-3; 14 positions agree with TRBD2. V was pared by 5 bases and J by 1 base, with 8 bases of the junction left unmatched. Germline CDR1 and CDR2: SGHTA and FQGNSA. The CDR3 loop spans 18 amino acids. CDR3 coding DNA: TGTGCCAGCAGCCCTAAGCGACTAGCGGGGGGGGGCACAGATACGCAGTATTTT. Encoded protein: CASSPKRLAGGGTDTQYF.

The gene calls are TRBV6-5 and TRBJ1-1; D is ambiguous. The germline gives CDR1 MNHEY, CDR2 SVGAGI. Between the trimmed V and J ends, which lost 7 bases and 1 base, there was a span of 10 bases. This CDR3 comprises 13 residues. CDR3 sequence: CASIAGWNTEAFF. CDR3 nucleotide sequence: TGTGCCAGCATCGCCGGGTGGAACACTGAAGCTTTCTTT.

The V call is TRBV5-8, the J call TRBJ1-6; D remains ambiguous. Per germline, CDR1 SGHTS and CDR2 YDEGEE. The CDR3 has 16 residues. Trimming left V 4 bases short and J 3 bases short, with 14 bases between. The CDR3 reads CASSKQLTDYNSPLHF. CDR3 coding DNA: TGTGCCAGCAGCAAGCAGTTGACGGACTATAATTCACCCCTCCACTTT.

This chain connects TRBV9 to TRBJ1-1; D uncertain. The V end was cut by 0 bases, the J end by 4 bases, with 7 bases between. From germline, CDR1 is SGDLS and CDR2 YYNGEE. CDR3 size: 13 residues. The CDR3 protein is CASSVGGSTEAFF. The DNA for the CDR3 is TGTGCCAGCAGCGTAGGAGGTTCCACTGAAGCTTTCTTT.

The chain employs TRBV6-1 and TRBJ1-6; 12 bases agree with TRBD1. Germline CDR1 and CDR2: MNHNS and SASEGT. The CDR3 spans 14 residues. Losses at the gene ends were 3 bases for V and 9 bases for J; bases not matched to a gene: 0. This CDR3 reads CASSEGQGASPLHF. The CDR3, as DNA: TGTGCCAGCAGTGAGGGACAGGGGGCTTCACCCCTCCACTTT.

The V call is TRBV6-5, the J call TRBJ1-3, with TRBD1 matching 7 bases. The CDR3 runs to 15 residues. Losses at the gene ends were 2 bases for V and 0 bases for J; bases not matched to a gene: 1. Germline CDR1 MNHEY, CDR2 SVGAGI. CDR3 in amino acids: CASSYGDSSGNTIYF. DNA of the CDR3: TGTGCCAGCAGTTACGGGGACAGCTCTGGAAACACCATATATTTT.

The rearrangement links TRBV6-6 to TRBJ1-1; 8 bases align to TRBD1. CDR3 length: 12 amino acids. CDR1 and CDR2 (germline): MNHNY, SVGAGI (reference sequence). With 4 bases clipped from V and 9 bases from J, the junction kept 4 bases outside the gene matches. CDR3 coding DNA: TGTGCCAGCAGTTTCCAGGGGGCACAAGCTTTCTTT. Its protein product is CASSFQGAQAFF.

The V gene is TRBV4-3, the J gene TRBJ2-5; TRBD2 matches at 7 bases. Germline trimming cut 1 base from V and 3 bases from J; bases unmatched to any gene: 5. The CDR3 covers 15 residues. The germline gives CDR1 LGHNA, CDR2 YSLEER. This CDR3 is CASSQGGGMEETQYF. CDR3 DNA sequence: TGCGCCAGCAGCCAAGGGGGGGGGATGGAAGAGACCCAGTACTTC.

This chain connects TRBV7-8 to TRBJ1-2; D uncertain. The CDR3 spans 16 residues. With 5 bases removed from V and 0 bases from J, the gap between germline ends came to 16 bases. The germline V gene has CDR1 SGHVS and CDR2 FQNEAQ. Written as DNA, the CDR3 is TGTGCCAGCAGCACCAACCGGTTCGAGGCTAACTATGGCTACACCTTC. This translates into CASSTNRFEANYGYTF.

The chain links TRBV6-2 or TRBV6-3 to TRBJ1-1, with D hard to call. V was shortened by 6 bases and J by 2 bases, with 10 bases between the two germline ends. CDR3 size: 13 residues. The germline V gene has CDR1 MNHEY and CDR2 SVGEGT. This CDR3 reads CASSAQANTEAFF. CDR3 DNA sequence: TGTGCCAGCAGCGCCCAAGCCAACACTGAAGCTTTCTTT.

CDR3 amino acids: CASSLRGTNSPLHF. The CDR3 DNA sequence: TGTGCCAGCAGCTTACGGGGGACTAATTCACCCCTCCACTTT. V usage is TRBV7-2 and J usage is TRBJ1-6, with D perhaps matching TRBD1 (5 bases). Germline V gene sequence: CDR1 SGHTA, CDR2 FQGNSA. The V and J ends lost 2 bases and 6 bases respectively, with 8 bases between them. CDR3 size: 14 residues.

The chain joins TRBV6-5 to TRBJ1-1; D gene unclear. The germline V and J ends were trimmed by 8 bases and 1 base, with 5 bases remaining between them. The germline CDR1 and CDR2 sequences are MNHEY and SVGAGI. The CDR3 has 11 amino acids. For the CDR3, the DNA is TGTGCCAGCGAGGGGAACACTGAAGCTTTCTTT. Encoded protein: CASEGNTEAFF.

This rearrangement joins TRBV19 to TRBJ2-3; no firm D call. The ends were cut back, 3 bases at V and 2 bases at J, with 12 bases in the middle. This CDR3 is 15 amino acids long. Germline CDR1 reads LNHDA; CDR2 reads SQIVND (reference sequence). The CDR3, as DNA: TGTGCCAGTAGTATCCCGGCAGACCTCACAGATACGCAGTATTTT. It yields the protein CASSIPADLTDTQYF.

The chain combines TRBV27 with TRBJ2-1; 14 nucleotides match TRBD2. V dropped 5 bases and J dropped 4; count of bases not matched to a gene: 4. Germline CDR1 is MNHEY and CDR2 is SMNVEV (reference sequence). CDR3 length: 16 amino acids. CDR3 loop: CASSLGTSGGYNEQFF. The CDR3 DNA sequence: TGTGCCAGCAGTCTAGGGACTAGCGGGGGATACAATGAGCAGTTCTTC.

This sequence joins TRBV9 and TRBJ1-4, with 10 nucleotides matching TRBD1. The CDR3 spans 17 residues. Germline V CDR1 and CDR2: SGDLS, YYNGEE. V lost 3 bases, J lost 8 bases, and 13 bases stayed unmatched. The CDR3 loop reads CASSEGQGRGIGEKLFF. The DNA for the CDR3 is TGTGCCAGCAGCGAGGGACAGGGGAGAGGCATTGGGGAAAAACTGTTTTTT.

This chain uses TRBV5-4 with TRBJ2-2, with D possibly being TRBD2 (5 bases). Trimming left V 4 bases short and J 6 bases short, with 19 bases between. The germline V gene encodes CDR1 SGHNT and CDR2 YYREEE (reference sequence). CDR3 length equals 16 residues. The DNA of the CDR3 is TGTGCCAGCAGCACCCCCCAGAACCAGGAGGCCGGGGAGCTGTTTTTT. Translation gives CASSTPQNQEAGELFF.

The V and J genes are TRBV2 and TRBJ1-6, with D perhaps TRBD1 (5 bases). The CDR3 runs 17 residues. V lost 6 bases to trimming and J lost 0 bases, with 15 bases between them. CDR1 and CDR2 from the germline V gene are SNHLY and FYNNEI. DNA of the CDR3: TGTGCCAGCAGCGTTCAACAGGCCAGCTCCTATAATTCACCCCTCCACTTT. Translation: CASSVQQASSYNSPLHF. Full variable domain (outside the CDR3, taken from reference TRBV2 and TRBJ1-6): EPEVTQTPSHQVTQMGQEVILRCVPISNHLYFYWYRQILGQKVEFLVSFYNNEISEKSEIFDDQFSVERPDGSNFTLKIRSTKLEDSAMYFCASSVQQASSYNSPLHFGNGTRLTVT.

The chain is built from TRBV3-1 (or the pseudogene TRBV3-2) and TRBJ2-2; D may match TRBD1 or TRBD2 (5 bases each). The CDR3 totals 16 residues. V shed 2 bases and J shed 2 bases, with 12 bases lying between them. Germline V gives CDR1 LGHDT, CDR2 YNNKEL (reference sequence). CDR3 sequence reads: CASSQKIGTNTGELFF. In DNA, the CDR3 is TGTGCCAGCAGCCAAAAGATTGGGACCAACACCGGGGAGCTGTTTTTT.

This rearrangement joins TRBV2 to TRBJ1-1; D uncertain. The V end lost 3 bases, the J end lost 1 base, and 9 bases lay between the germline ends. The CDR3 has 14 residues. The germline V gene encodes CDR1 SNHLY and CDR2 FYNNEI. The CDR3 region is CASSEIVGNTEAFF. The CDR3 coding sequence is TGTGCCAGCAGTGAGATTGTGGGGAACACTGAAGCTTTCTTT.

The chain joins TRBV7-9 to TRBJ1-1; perhaps TRBD1 as D (5 bases). The CDR3 runs to 15 residues. Germline CDR1 reads SEHNR; CDR2 reads FQNEAQ (reference sequence). V lost 7 bases, J lost 1 base, and 16 bases lay in between. In DNA form, the CDR3 reads TGTGCCAGCAACCCTCACGGGGCGGGGAACACTGAAGCTTTCTTT. It is translated as CASNPHGAGNTEAFF.

The chain carries TRBV18 and TRBJ1-5, with 10 bases fitting TRBD1. The V segment lost 3 bases and the J segment 3 bases; nucleotides outside the gene matches: 8. CDR3 size: 17 residues. From germline, CDR1 is KGHSH and CDR2 LQKENI. In nucleotides, the CDR3 is TGTGCCAGCTCACCCTTTTCCGGGACAGGGGACAATCAGCCCCAGCATTTT. Translating it yields CASSPFSGTGDNQPQHF.

The chain carries TRBV7-2 and TRBJ2-7, with D possibly being TRBD1 or TRBD2 (5 bases each). The germline V gene encodes CDR1 SGHTA and CDR2 FQGNSA. The CDR3 spans 13 residues. V was trimmed by 6 bases and J by 3 bases, leaving 12 bases between them. DNA for the CDR3: TGTGCCAGCAGTCGGGGACGGATCTACGAGCAGTACTTC. It codes for CASSRGRIYEQYF.

This CDR3 reads CASSLGTGTYEQYF. CDR3 DNA: TGTGCCAGCAGCTTAGGGACAGGAACCTACGAGCAGTACTTC. J is TRBJ2-7 and V is TRBV7-9, with TRBD1 matching over 7 bases. J lost 2 bases, V lost 1 base, and 2 bases had no gene match. From germline, CDR1 is SEHNR and CDR2 FQNEAQ (reference sequence). There are 14 residues in the CDR3.

The V call is TRBV6-1, the J call TRBJ1-5, with 9 bases that match TRBD1. The CDR3 contains 16 residues. Trimming removed 1 base from V and 5 bases from J; junction bases left unmatched: 6. Germline V CDR1 and CDR2: MNHNS, SASEGT. The DNA for the CDR3 is TGTGCCAGCAGTGAAGGGGGGGACAGGGAGGATCAGCCCCAGCATTTT. It specifies CASSEGGDREDQPQHF.

The rearrangement joins TRBV6-5 to TRBJ2-1; TRBD2 aligns across 7 bases. V gave up 4 bases and J gave up 9 bases; unmatched junction bases: 9. The length of the CDR3 is 14 residues. Germline CDR1 reads MNHEY; CDR2 reads SVGAGI. The CDR3 bases are TGTGCCAGCAGTTCACACCGACTAGCTCCTGAGCAGTTCTTC. Translated: CASSSHRLAPEQFF.

The J gene is TRBJ1-1, the V gene TRBV7-2, with D perhaps TRBD1 (6 bases). The V and J ends lost 5 bases and 0 bases respectively, with 10 bases between them. CDR3 length: 14 residues. Germline V gives CDR1 SGHTA, CDR2 FQGNSA. The CDR3 region has the DNA TGTGCCAGCAGCGCCGGGACAATGAACACTGAAGCTTTCTTT. This encodes CASSAGTMNTEAFF.

The rearrangement uses TRBV6-5 and TRBJ1-1, with 8 bases aligning to TRBD1. The V gene end was trimmed by 8 bases and the J gene end by 6 bases; junction bases not matched to a gene: 8. CDR1 is MNHEY, CDR2 SVGAGI, per germline. The CDR3 is 13 amino acids. CDR3 DNA: TGTGCCAGCGTTCGGACAGGGTATTCTGAAGCTTTCTTT. Residues: CASVRTGYSEAFF.